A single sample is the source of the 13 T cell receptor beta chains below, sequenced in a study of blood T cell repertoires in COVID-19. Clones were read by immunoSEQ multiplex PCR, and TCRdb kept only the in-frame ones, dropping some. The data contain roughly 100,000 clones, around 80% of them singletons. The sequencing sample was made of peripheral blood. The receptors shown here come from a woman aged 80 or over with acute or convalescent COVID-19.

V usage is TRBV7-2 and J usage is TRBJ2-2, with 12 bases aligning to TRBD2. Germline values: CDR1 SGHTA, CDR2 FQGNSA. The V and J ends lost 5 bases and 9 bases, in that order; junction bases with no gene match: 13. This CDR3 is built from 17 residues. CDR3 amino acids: CASSPPSASGRARELFF. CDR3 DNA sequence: TGTGCCAGCAGCCCCCCGTCGGCTAGCGGGAGGGCTAGGGAGCTGTTTTTT.

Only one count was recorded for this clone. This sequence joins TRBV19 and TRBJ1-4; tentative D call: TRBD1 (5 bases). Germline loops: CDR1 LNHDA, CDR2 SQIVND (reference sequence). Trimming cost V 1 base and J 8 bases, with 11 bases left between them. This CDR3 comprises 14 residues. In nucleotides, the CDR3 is TGTGCCAGTAGTATAGCAGGGTTGGCGGAAAAACTGTTTTTT. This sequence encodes CASSIAGLAEKLFF.

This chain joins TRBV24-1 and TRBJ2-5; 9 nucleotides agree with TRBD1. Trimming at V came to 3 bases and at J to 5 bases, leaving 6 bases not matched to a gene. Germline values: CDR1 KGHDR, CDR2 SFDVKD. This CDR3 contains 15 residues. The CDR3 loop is CATSDTGQGKETQYF. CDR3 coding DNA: TGTGCCACCAGTGATACGGGACAGGGCAAGGAGACCCAGTACTTC.

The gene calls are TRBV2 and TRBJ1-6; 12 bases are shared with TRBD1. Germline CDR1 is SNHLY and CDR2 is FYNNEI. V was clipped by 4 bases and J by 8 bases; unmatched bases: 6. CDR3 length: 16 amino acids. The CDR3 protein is CASSAGQGALYSPLHF. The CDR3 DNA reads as TGTGCCAGCAGTGCGGGACAGGGGGCTCTCTATTCACCCCTCCACTTT.

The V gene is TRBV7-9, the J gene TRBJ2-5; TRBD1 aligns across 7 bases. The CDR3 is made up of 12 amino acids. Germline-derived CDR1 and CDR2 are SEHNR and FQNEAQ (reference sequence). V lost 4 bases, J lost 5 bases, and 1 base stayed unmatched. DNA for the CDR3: TGTGCCAGCAGCTCGACAGGGGAGACCCAGTACTTC. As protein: CASSSTGETQYF.

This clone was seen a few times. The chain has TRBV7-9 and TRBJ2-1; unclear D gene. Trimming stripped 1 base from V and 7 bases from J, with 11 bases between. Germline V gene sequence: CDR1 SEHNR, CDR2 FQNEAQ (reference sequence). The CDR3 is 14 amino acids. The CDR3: CASSLGAGSNEQFF. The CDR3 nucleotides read TGTGCCAGCAGCTTAGGGGCAGGAAGTAATGAGCAGTTCTTC.

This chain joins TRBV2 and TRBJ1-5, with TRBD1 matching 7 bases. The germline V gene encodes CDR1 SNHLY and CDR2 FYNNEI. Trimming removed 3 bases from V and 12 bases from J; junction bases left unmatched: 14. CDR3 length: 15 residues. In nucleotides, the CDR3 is TGTGCCAGCAGTGATAGGGGACAGTCCAACTCCTTCCAGCATTTT. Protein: CASSDRGQSNSFQHF.

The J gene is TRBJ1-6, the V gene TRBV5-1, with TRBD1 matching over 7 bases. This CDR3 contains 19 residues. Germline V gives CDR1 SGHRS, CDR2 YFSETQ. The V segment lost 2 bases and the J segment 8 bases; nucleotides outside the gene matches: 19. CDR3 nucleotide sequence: TGCGCCAGCAGCTTCCGCCCCACAGGGGCCGGCGAGGGACATTCACCCCTCCACTTT. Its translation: CASSFRPTGAGEGHSPLHF.

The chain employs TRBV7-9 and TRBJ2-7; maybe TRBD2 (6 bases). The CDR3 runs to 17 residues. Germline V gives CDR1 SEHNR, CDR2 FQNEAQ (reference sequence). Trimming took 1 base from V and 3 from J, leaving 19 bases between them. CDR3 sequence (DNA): TGTGCCAGCAGCTTAGATCTCCGAGTTGGGGGGAGCTACGAGCAGTACTTC. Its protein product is CASSLDLRVGGSYEQYF.

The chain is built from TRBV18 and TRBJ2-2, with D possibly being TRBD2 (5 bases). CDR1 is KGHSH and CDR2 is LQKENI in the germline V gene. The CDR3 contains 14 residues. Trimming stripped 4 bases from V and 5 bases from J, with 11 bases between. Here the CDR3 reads CASSRETWTGELFF. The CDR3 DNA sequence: TGTGCCAGCTCACGGGAGACATGGACCGGGGAGCTGTTTTTT.

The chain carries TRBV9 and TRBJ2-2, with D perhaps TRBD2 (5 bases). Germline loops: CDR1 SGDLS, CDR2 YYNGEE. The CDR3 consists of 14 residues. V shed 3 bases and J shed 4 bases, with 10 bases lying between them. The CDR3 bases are TGTGCCAGCAGCGGAATGACTACCACCGGGGAGCTGTTTTTT. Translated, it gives CASSGMTTTGELFF.

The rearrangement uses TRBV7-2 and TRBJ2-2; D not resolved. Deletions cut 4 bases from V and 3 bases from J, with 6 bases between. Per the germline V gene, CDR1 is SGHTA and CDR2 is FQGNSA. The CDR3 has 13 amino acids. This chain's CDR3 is CASSSQYTGELFF. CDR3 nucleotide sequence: TGTGCCAGCAGCTCCCAGTACACCGGGGAGCTGTTTTTT.

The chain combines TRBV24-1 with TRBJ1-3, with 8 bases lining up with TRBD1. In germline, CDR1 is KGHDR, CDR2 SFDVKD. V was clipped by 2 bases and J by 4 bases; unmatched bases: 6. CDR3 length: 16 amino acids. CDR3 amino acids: CATSDSRGLGGNTIYF. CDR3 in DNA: TGTGCCACCAGTGATTCCAGGGGGCTCGGGGGAAACACCATATATTTT.